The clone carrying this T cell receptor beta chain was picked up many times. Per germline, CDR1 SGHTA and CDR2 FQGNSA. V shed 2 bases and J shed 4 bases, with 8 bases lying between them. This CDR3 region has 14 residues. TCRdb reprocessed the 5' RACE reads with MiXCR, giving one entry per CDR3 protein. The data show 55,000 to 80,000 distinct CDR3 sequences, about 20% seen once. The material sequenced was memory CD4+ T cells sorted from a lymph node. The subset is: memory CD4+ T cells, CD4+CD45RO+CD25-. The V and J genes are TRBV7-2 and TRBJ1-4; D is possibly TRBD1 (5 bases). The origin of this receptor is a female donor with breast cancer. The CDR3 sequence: CASSLQGFNEKLFF. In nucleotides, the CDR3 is TGTGCCAGCAGCTTACAGGGATTTAATGAAAAACTGTTTTTT.